One and the same sample provided the 27 T cell receptor beta chains below, sequenced in a study of molecular identifiers for immune sequencing clone quantification. TCRdb independently ran MiXCR on the PCR reads; one entry per CDR3 protein. The sample comprises approximately 550,000 distinct CDR3 sequences, about 25% of which are singletons, and around 0.8% rests with the top ten. Input material: naive CD8+ T cells from blood, with Jurkat cell RNA spiked in. Indicated subset: FACS-sorted CD8+CD4-CCR7+CD45RA+ naive T cells. Receptor source: a human donor in good health. Some libraries in this study had Jurkat cell RNA spiked in.

This clonotype was recorded a few times. The chain carries TRBV27 and TRBJ2-7; 11 bases align to TRBD2. The CDR3 extends over 18 amino acids. With V trimmed by 2 bases and J by 5 bases, 14 bases remained unmatched. The germline V gene has CDR1 MNHEY and CDR2 SMNVEV (reference sequence). CDR3 amino acids: CASSLTSGSWSLGNEQYF. The CDR3 DNA reads as TGTGCCAGCAGTTTAACTAGCGGGAGTTGGAGTCTTGGCAACGAGCAGTACTTC.

Details on this clonotype: A read error may produce the germline difference seen at one junction end. The chain links TRBV4-1 to TRBJ2-3, with 11 bases aligning to TRBD1. Germline V lookup: CDR1 MGHRA, CDR2 YSYEKL. This CDR3 has 14 amino acids. The CDR3 loop is CTSSQGQGADTQYF. CDR3 bases: TGCACCAGCAGCCAAGGACAGGGGGCGGATACGCAGTATTTT.

The rearrangement uses TRBV6-2 or TRBV6-3 and TRBJ2-5, with 9 nucleotides matching TRBD2. The CDR3 consists of 14 residues. Germline V gene lookup returns CDR1 MNHEY and CDR2 SVGEGT. V lost 7 bases, J lost 2 bases, and 5 bases stayed unmatched. The CDR3 sequence is CASISGSLQETQYF. As DNA, the CDR3 is TGTGCCAGCATTAGCGGGAGCCTACAAGAGACCCAGTACTTC.

The chain has TRBV14 and TRBJ1-6; D is ambiguous. Germline CDR1 is SGHDN and CDR2 is FVKESK. V dropped 1 base and J dropped 2 bases, with 9 bases sitting between them. The CDR3 is 16 residues long. The chain's CDR3 is CASSQGNKPYNSPLHF. The CDR3 region has the DNA TGTGCCAGCAGCCAAGGGAACAAACCCTATAATTCACCCCTCCACTTT.

A remark on this clonotype: The CDR3 end shows no conserved phenylalanine or tryptophan, and so a read error is likely. The chain combines TRBV20-1 with TRBJ2-7; possibly TRBD2 for D (5 bases). Per germline, CDR1 DFQATT and CDR2 SNEGSKA (reference sequence). This CDR3 has 15 residues. Trimming removed 1 base from V and 7 bases from J, with 20 bases in between. The CDR3 reads CSARGREGSAREQYS. CDR3 bases: TGCAGTGCTAGAGGCCGAGAAGGGAGTGCCCGTGAGCAGTACTCC.

At least ten counts were recorded for this clonotype. The chain has TRBV6-6 and TRBJ2-7; D gene unclear. V was clipped by 5 bases and J by 2 bases, with 16 bases between them. CDR1 and CDR2 (germline): MNHNY, SVGAGI (reference sequence). The CDR3 covers 15 residues. CDR3 nucleotides: TGTGCCAGCAGTAATGGCCCCGGTGGTACCTACGAGCAGTACTTC. This codes for CASSNGPGGTYEQYF.

In regard to this clonotype: A much bigger clone sits one base away, suggesting this may be a read error. The rearrangement joins TRBV7-9 to TRBJ2-5, with 7 positions matching TRBD2. Germline lookup yields CDR1 SEHNR and CDR2 FQNEAQ (reference sequence). CDR3 length equals 14 residues. Here the CDR3 reads CASSLAYAGEPQYF. The CDR3, as DNA: TGTGCCAGCAGCTTAGCTTACGCGGGAGAGCCCCAGTACTTC.

This chain joins TRBV6-1 and TRBJ2-7, with D hard to call. The CDR3 extends over 14 amino acids. Between the trimmed V and J ends, which lost 6 bases and 4 bases, there was a span of 16 bases. The germline CDR1 and CDR2 sequences are MNHNS and SASEGT. CDR3 protein: CASSLRHGGYEQYF. The DNA for the CDR3 is TGTGCCAGCAGCCTGAGACACGGTGGTTACGAGCAGTACTTC.

The table lists this clonotype with a few counts. The V and J genes are TRBV18 and TRBJ2-3; possibly TRBD1 for D (7 bases). Germline V CDR1 and CDR2: KGHSH, LQKENI. CDR3 length equals 15 residues. V was clipped by 3 bases and J by 4 bases, with 14 bases between them. DNA of the CDR3: TGTGCCAGCTCACCTCTGGAGGGGGCGGCAGATACGCAGTATTTT. The encoded protein is CASSPLEGAADTQYF.

This chain links TRBV28 with TRBJ2-7; 9 bases fit TRBD2. Trimming at V came to 5 bases and at J to 5 bases, leaving 10 bases not matched to a gene. The V gene's germline CDR1 is MDHEN and CDR2 SYDVKM. The CDR3 loop spans 15 amino acids. CDR3 protein: CASSSLSGRIDEQYF. The CDR3 coding sequence is TGTGCCAGCAGTAGCCTCAGCGGGAGGATCGACGAGCAGTACTTC.

This clonotype was recorded a few times. The chain joins TRBV19 to TRBJ1-6; D is unclear. The CDR3 is 15 amino acids. V was clipped by 2 bases and J by 7 bases, with 12 bases between them. Germline V gives CDR1 LNHDA, CDR2 SQIVND (reference sequence). The CDR3: CASSILVWKNSPLHF. The CDR3 DNA reads as TGTGCCAGTAGTATATTGGTGTGGAAGAATTCACCCCTCCACTTT.

For this clonotype: At one boundary the junction diverges from the germline segment, which might be a read error. V gene TRBV2 combines with J gene TRBJ2-2; D is unclear. Germline V lookup: CDR1 SNHLY, CDR2 FYNNEI. The CDR3 extends over 13 amino acids. The CDR3 DNA reads TGTGCCACGTCCCAGGCGAACCCCGGGGAGCTGTTTTTT. It codes for CATSQANPGELFF.

A note on this clonotype: This may be a read error: a much more frequent sequence differs by one nucleotide. This chain uses TRBV7-9 with TRBJ2-3; 7 nucleotides match TRBD2. The CDR3 contains 19 residues. Germline lookup yields CDR1 SEHNR and CDR2 FQNEAQ (reference sequence). CDR3 residues: CASSPTWGGQKASTATQYF. CDR3 nucleotides: TGTGCCAGCAGCCCAACTTGGGGAGGGCAGAAGGCTTCAACAGCTACGCAGTATTTT.

On this clonotype itself: Being one base from a much bigger clone, this may be a read error. Lacking the conserved final phenylalanine or tryptophan, this CDR3 likely reflects a read error. This chain uses TRBV28 with TRBJ1-1; maybe TRBD1 (5 bases). This CDR3 spans 13 amino acids. V was clipped by 2 bases and J by 6 bases, with 10 bases between them. Germline-derived CDR1 and CDR2 are MDHEN and SYDVKM. CDR3 bases: TGTGCCAGCAGTTTAGGCAGAGGGGCTGAAGCTTTCATT. Translated, it gives CASSLGRGAEAFI.

This clonotype has ten or more counts. The V call is TRBV20-1, the J call TRBJ2-7, with 8 nucleotides matching TRBD2. CDR1 and CDR2 from the germline V gene are DFQATT and SNEGSKA (reference sequence). The CDR3 consists of 13 residues. J was trimmed by 7 bases and V by 6 bases; bases with no gene match: 11. The chain's CDR3 is CSARGLARMEQYF. Here the CDR3 DNA reads TGCAGTGCCCGTGGACTAGCCCGGATGGAGCAGTACTTC.

The genes are TRBV19 and TRBJ2-3; D perhaps matches TRBD2 (6 bases). The CDR3 has 14 amino acids. V lost 9 bases to trimming and J lost 0 bases, with 13 bases between them. CDR1 and CDR2 (germline): LNHDA, SQIVND (reference sequence). CDR3 bases: TGTGCCAGCACTATTAGCGGAAGCACAGATACGCAGTATTTT. Protein product: CASTISGSTDTQYF. The whole variable domain, remainder taken from reference TRBV19 and TRBJ2-3, is DGGITQSPKYLFRKEGQNVTLSCEQNLNHDAMYWYRQDPGQGLRLIYYSQIVNDFQKGDIAEGYSVSREKKESFPLTVTSAQKNPTAFYLCASTISGSTDTQYFGPGTRLTVL.

This clonotype was found many times. The chain is built from TRBV20-1 and TRBJ2-7; a weak D match, TRBD2 (6 bases). The CDR3 extends over 14 amino acids. The V gene lost 5 bases and the J gene lost 1 base, with 15 bases spanning the gap. CDR1 and CDR2 from the germline V gene are DFQATT and SNEGSKA (reference sequence). CDR3 sequence: CSAHPLGGSYEQYF. The DNA of the CDR3 is TGCAGTGCTCACCCCCTGGGAGGTTCCTACGAGCAGTACTTC.

This clonotype has ten or more counts. This rearrangement joins TRBV4-3 to TRBJ2-3; D is unclear. CDR1 is LGHNA and CDR2 is YSLEER in the germline V gene. Trimming removed 0 bases from V and 6 bases from J, with 7 bases in between. The length of the CDR3 is 13 residues. The CDR3 loop is CASSQDRTDTQYF. Here the CDR3 DNA reads TGCGCCAGCAGCCAAGATCGGACCGATACGCAGTATTTT.

This clonotype was seen at least ten times. This chain links TRBV2 with TRBJ1-1, with 7 positions matching TRBD1. The J segment lost 0 bases and the V segment lost 5 bases, leaving 6 bases of the junction unmatched. CDR3 length: 15 amino acids. Germline V gene data show CDR1 as SNHLY and CDR2 as FYNNEI. The CDR3 bases are TGTGCCAGCAGTTCACAGACAGGGATGAACACTGAAGCTTTCTTT. It specifies CASSSQTGMNTEAFF. Full variable domain (missing parts from reference TRBV2 and TRBJ1-1): EPEVTQTPSHQVTQMGQEVILRCVPISNHLYFYWYRQILGQKVEFLVSFYNNEISEKSEIFDDQFSVERPDGSNFTLKIRSTKLEDSAMYFCASSSQTGMNTEAFFGQGTRLTVV.

This clonotype was seen more than once but under ten times. CDR3: CASSQRGQGIYEQYF. CDR3 coding DNA: TGCGCCAGCAGCCAGAGGGGACAGGGGATCTACGAGCAGTACTTC. The chain links TRBV4-1 to TRBJ2-7; TRBD1 matches at 10 bases. This CDR3 region has 15 residues. With V trimmed by 3 bases and J by 3 bases, 5 bases remained unmatched. CDR1 MGHRA and CDR2 YSYEKL come from the germline V gene.

This clonotype was seen many times. The chain uses TRBV6-6 and TRBJ1-5, with 9 bases matching TRBD1. The V gene end was trimmed by 9 bases and the J gene end by 7 bases; junction bases not matched to a gene: 4. In germline, CDR1 is MNHNY, CDR2 SVGAGI (reference sequence). The CDR3 covers 12 residues. Written as DNA, the CDR3 is TGTGCCAGTACCACAGGGGGCCAGCCCCAGCATTTT. Amino acid sequence: CASTTGGQPQHF.

This clonotype was seen ten or more times. This chain links TRBV29-1 with TRBJ1-1; no definite D call. Trimming pared 5 bases from V and 1 base from J, leaving 11 bases between. Germline CDR1 SQVTM, CDR2 ANQGSEA. There are 13 residues in the CDR3. CDR3 in DNA: TGCAGCGTTTTAACAGCAACGAACACTGAAGCTTTCTTT. This gives the protein CSVLTATNTEAFF.

This clonotype occurred many times. The chain uses TRBV20-1 and TRBJ2-5, with 10 bases aligning to TRBD1. This CDR3 comprises 13 residues. Looked up from germline, CDR1 is DFQATT and CDR2 is SNEGSKA (reference sequence). V dropped 6 bases and J dropped 4; count of bases not matched to a gene: 5. In DNA, the CDR3 is TGCAGTGCCATCGGACAGGGGGGAGAGACCCAGTACTTC. It yields the protein CSAIGQGGETQYF.

As to this clonotype: The CDR3 ends on some other residue instead of the conserved phenylalanine or tryptophan, so this is likely a read error. This chain connects TRBV6-5 to TRBJ1-1; no firm D call. Germline CDR1 reads MNHEY; CDR2 reads SVGAGI. This CDR3 spans 13 amino acids. The germline V and J ends were trimmed by 6 bases and 3 bases, with 11 bases remaining between them. In DNA form, the CDR3 reads TGTGCCAGCAGCCCCGGACGCTACACTGAAGCTTTCATT. Residues: CASSPGRYTEAFI.

This chain joins TRBV6-5 and TRBJ2-5; 10 positions match TRBD2. V gave up 2 bases and J gave up 5 bases; unmatched junction bases: 8. This CDR3 has 16 residues. Germline assignment: CDR1 MNHEY and CDR2 SVGAGI. CDR3 nucleotides: TGTGCCAGCAGTTACGGTCCTAGCGGGAGTGAGGAGACCCAGTACTTC. This sequence encodes CASSYGPSGSEETQYF.

This clonotype was found many times. The gene calls are TRBV7-8 and TRBJ2-3, with D perhaps TRBD1 or TRBD2 (5 bases each). Trimming left V 1 base short and J 5 bases short, with 10 bases between. The CDR3 consists of 14 residues. Germline assignment: CDR1 SGHVS and CDR2 FQNEAQ. In DNA, the CDR3 is TGTGCCAGCAGCTTAGAGGGACCGGAAGATACGCAGTATTTT. It codes for CASSLEGPEDTQYF.

At least ten counts were recorded for this clonotype. The chain is built from TRBV19 and TRBJ2-3; D is ambiguous. The V gene's germline CDR1 is LNHDA and CDR2 SQIVND (reference sequence). The CDR3 is 13 amino acids. V lost 3 bases and J lost 6, with 10 bases in between. CDR3 sequence reads: CASSIGYVDTQYF. DNA for the CDR3: TGTGCCAGTAGTATCGGTTATGTGGATACGCAGTATTTT.